This T cell receptor beta chain was documented in a study of metastatic and nonmetastatic thyroid tumors. Overall study context: Thyroid patients, malignant and benign, had repertoires compared across blood and tumor or nodule tissue.

Thyroid surgery was preceded by no treatment in any patient. Germline CDR1 reads SGHVS; CDR2 reads FQNEAQ. This CDR3 has 15 amino acids. Trimming took off 4 bases at V and 3 bases at J, with 16 bases between the two ends. TCRdb re-called clones via MiXCR from the PCR reads. In the table there are over 15,000 clones, about 35% of which are singletons. The chain couples TRBV7-8 to TRBJ2-7; D is perhaps TRBD2 (6 bases). The specimen was tumor tissue. The sequence derives from a female donor with papillary thyroid cancer or a benign thyroid nodule (not recorded which). Some clones in this sample may be carry-over from other donors' samples. This CDR3 is CASSSSLFGSYEQYF. CDR3 coding DNA: TGTGCCAGCAGCTCCTCCCTGTTCGGGAGCTACGAGCAGTACTTC.